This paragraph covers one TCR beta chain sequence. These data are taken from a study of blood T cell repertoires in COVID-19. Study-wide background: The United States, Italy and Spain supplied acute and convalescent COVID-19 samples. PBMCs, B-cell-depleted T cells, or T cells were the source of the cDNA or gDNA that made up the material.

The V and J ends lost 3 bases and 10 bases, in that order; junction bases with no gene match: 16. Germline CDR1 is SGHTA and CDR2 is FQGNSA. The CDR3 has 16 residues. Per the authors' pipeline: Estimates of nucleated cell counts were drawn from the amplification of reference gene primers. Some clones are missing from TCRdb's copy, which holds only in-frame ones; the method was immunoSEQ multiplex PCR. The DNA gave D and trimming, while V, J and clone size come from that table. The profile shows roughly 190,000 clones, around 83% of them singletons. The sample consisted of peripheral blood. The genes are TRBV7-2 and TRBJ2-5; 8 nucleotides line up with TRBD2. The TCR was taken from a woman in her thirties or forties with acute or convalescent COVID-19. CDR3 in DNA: TGTGCCAGCAGCTTGGGTCTAGCGGGCGGCCAGACGGGCCAGTACTTC. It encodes CASSLGLAGGQTGQYF.